The rows below give T cell receptor beta chains drawn from one sample of a study of identical twins. TCRdb itself ran the 5' RACE reads through MiXCR, one entry per CDR3 protein. Of some 1,600,000 distinct CDR3 sequences in the sample, about 32% were seen once. The sequencing input was cord blood. Every receptor here comes from a newborn girl in good health. Each CDR3 is given with its conserved first and last residue. The order of the fields is J gene, clone size, V gene, D gene, CDR3 DNA, CDR3 protein. D genes are given only for firm matches. A clone size is listed for some rows: how often the clone was seen (once, few, many), or a class if it is expanded.

TRBJ2-5 many TRBV7-8 . TGTGCCAGCAGCTTCGGACAGACCCAGTACTTC CASSFGQTQYF
TRBJ2-3 . TRBV5-6 TRBD2 TGTGCCAGCAGCTTGAAGGTGGGGACTAACGGGAGGCGCCGCACAGATACGCAGTATTTT CASSLKVGTNGRRRTDTQYF
TRBJ2-7 many TRBV20-1 TRBD2 TGCAGTGCTAGCGTAGCGGGGGGTTACGAGCAGTACTTC CSASVAGGYEQYF
TRBJ2-4 . TRBV20-1 TRBD2 TGCAGTGCTAGAGATGGGGGGGTGAAAGCCAAAAACATTCAGTACTTC CSARDGGVKAKNIQYF
TRBJ2-7 . TRBV2 . TGTGCCAGCAGTGTCCAGCGGTCGTCCTACGAGCAGTACTTC CASSVQRSSYEQYF
TRBJ2-7 . TRBV29-1 TRBD1 TGCGGCGTTGTCCCAGGGGGTAGCTCCTACGAGCAGTACTTC CGVVPGGSSYEQYF
TRBJ1-5 few TRBV20-1 TRBD1 TGCAGTGCTAGGGGACAGGGGGCATATAGCAATCAGCCCCAGCATTTT CSARGQGAYSNQPQHF
TRBJ2-3 . TRBV7-9 TRBD2 TGTGCCAGCAGCTCGACTAGCGGATCTAGCGCAGATACGCAGTATTTT CASSSTSGSSADTQYF
TRBJ1-5 . TRBV5-1 . TGCGCCAGCAGCTTGGGCCCAACAGGCAACAATCAGCCCCAGCATTTT CASSLGPTGNNQPQHF
TRBJ2-1 once TRBV7-9 TRBD2 TGTGCCAGCAGCCCTAGCGGGAGACTCGGGAATGAGCAGTTCTTC CASSPSGRLGNEQFF
TRBJ2-1 few TRBV16 . TGTGCCAGCAGCCAATCGGGGCTAGCTGGCAATGAGCAGTTCTTC CASSQSGLAGNEQFF
TRBJ1-6 . TRBV20-1 . TGCAGTGCTAGTTGGTGGGGTTCACCCCTCCACTTT CSASWWGSPLHF
TRBJ2-2 . TRBV28 . TGTGCCAGCAGTTTCCGGGGAGGGACACGGGGCACCGGGGAGCTGTTTTTT CASSFRGGTRGTGELFF
TRBJ1-2 few TRBV12-3/TRBV12-4 TRBD1 TGTGCCAGCAGCCTGGACAGGCGGGGATCGGGTGGCTACACCTTC CASSLDRRGSGGYTF
TRBJ1-2 . TRBV29-1 . TGCAGCGTCGATAGGGGTACTAACTATGGCTACACCTTC CSVDRGTNYGYTF
TRBJ2-5 . TRBV7-7 . TGTGCTAGCAGCTTAACCAGGGGAGCCCAAGAGACCCAGTACTTC CASSLTRGAQETQYF
TRBJ2-3 many TRBV5-1 . TGCGCCAGCAGCTTCGGAGTAGACATCACAGATACGCAGTATTTT CASSFGVDITDTQYF
TRBJ2-3 . TRBV3-1 TRBD2 TGTGCCAGCAGCCCAAGTCCGGGAGGAGCAGATACGCAGTATTTT CASSPSPGGADTQYF
TRBJ1-2 . TRBV12-3/TRBV12-4 . TGTGCCAGCAGTTTAGCAACCGACATGGGTGGCTACACCTTC CASSLATDMGGYTF
TRBJ2-1 few TRBV28 . TGTGCCAGCAGTTCCGTGAGCTCCTACAATGAGCAGTTCTTC CASSSVSSYNEQFF
TRBJ2-4 few TRBV7-2 . TGTGCCAGCAGCGCCAGGGGATTCAAAAACATTCAGTACTTC CASSARGFKNIQYF
TRBJ2-5 few TRBV6-1 TRBD1 TGTGCCAGCAGCCTCCGGGACAGGGGGGAGACCCAGTACTTC CASSLRDRGETQYF
TRBJ2-1 few TRBV7-9 . TGTGCCAGCAGCTTAGCGCGGAGGATGGGAACCTACAATGAGCAGTTCTTC CASSLARRMGTYNEQFF
TRBJ2-3 . TRBV29-1 TRBD2 TGCAGCGTTGTGAGGACTAGCGTAAATACGCAGTATTTT CSVVRTSVNTQYF
TRBJ2-3 few TRBV20-1 TRBD2 TGCAGTGCAAAACCGGGACTAGTGTCAGATACGCAGTATTTT CSAKPGLVSDTQYF
TRBJ1-6 . TRBV4-2 TRBD1 TGTGCCAGCAGCCAACTACCGGGACAGACTAATTCACCCCTCCACTTT CASSQLPGQTNSPLHF
TRBJ2-5 many TRBV12-3/TRBV12-4 . TGTGCCAGCAGTTTTTTTCGTCGGAGCTCAGAGACCCAGTACTTC CASSFFRRSSETQYF
TRBJ2-5 few TRBV20-1 TRBD2 TGCAGTGCTAGGTGGACTAGCGGGAGAGAGACCCAGTACTTC CSARWTSGRETQYF
TRBJ1-2 few TRBV5-4 TRBD1 TGTGCCAGCAGCTCAGGGGGTCACTATGGCTACACCTTC CASSSGGHYGYTF
TRBJ1-1 few TRBV10-3 . TGTGCCATCAGTGAGTTGGGTGAAGCTTTCTTT CAISELGEAFF
TRBJ1-6 few TRBV11-1 . TGTGCCAGCAGCAATGGACACACCGGTTCACCCCTCCACTTT CASSNGHTGSPLHF
TRBJ2-7 many TRBV6-2/TRBV6-3 TRBD1 TGTGCCAGCCGGGACAGCTTCTACGAGCAGTACTTC CASRDSFYEQYF
TRBJ1-6 . TRBV6-5 TRBD1 TGTGCCAGCAGTTATCGGCAGGGGGCGAGGAATTCACCCCTCCACTTT CASSYRQGARNSPLHF
TRBJ2-3 . TRBV21-1 . TGTGCCAGCAGCAAAGGCGGGACAGGGGGGACAGATACGCAGTGTTTT CASSKGGTGGTDTQCF
TRBJ1-1 few TRBV5-1 . TGCGCCAGCAGTATCTACAGCGGTGAAGCTTTCTTT CASSIYSGEAFF
TRBJ2-7 many TRBV10-3 TRBD2 TGTGCCATCAGTGATAGCGGGGGCTCCTACGAGCAGTACTTC CAISDSGGSYEQYF
TRBJ1-2 . TRBV20-1 . TGCAGTGCTAGAGGGCTCAGTGGGGAGAGTGGCTACACCTTC CSARGLSGESGYTF
TRBJ2-3 few TRBV28 . TGTGCCAGCGCGGGCGGCCGCACCACAGATACGCAGTATTTT CASAGGRTTDTQYF
TRBJ1-2 few TRBV7-9 TRBD1 TGTGCCAGCAGCTACAACAGGGGGCGTCAGAGCTATGGCTACACCTTC CASSYNRGRQSYGYTF
TRBJ2-1 . TRBV28 . TGTGCCAGCTATAAGCGGCTAACCTCCTACAATGAGCAGTTCTTC CASYKRLTSYNEQFF
TRBJ2-5 few TRBV12-3/TRBV12-4 TRBD2 TGTGCCAGCAGTTTACTAGCGGGGGGGCCTTGGGAGACCCAGTACTTC CASSLLAGGPWETQYF
TRBJ2-6 many TRBV6-5 . TGTGCCAGCAGTTACGGGGGCTCTGGGGCCAACGTCCTGACTTTC CASSYGGSGANVLTF
TRBJ2-1 few TRBV6-1 TRBD1 TGTGCCAGCAGACGAGAACAGGGGGCCGTATACAATGAGCAGTTCTTC CASRREQGAVYNEQFF
TRBJ2-5 . TRBV7-9 TRBD2 TGTGCCAGCAGCTTAGCGAGGACTAGCGCTTACAATGAGCAGTACTTC CASSLARTSAYNEQYF
TRBJ1-1 . TRBV20-1 . TGCAGTGCTCTAGCCGGGGTTACTGAAGCTTTCTTT CSALAGVTEAFF
TRBJ2-1 . TRBV20-1 TRBD2 TGCAGTGCTAGGAGACTACGGCGGGAGGGCCCCTGGTCCTACAATGAGCAGTTCTTC CSARRLRREGPWSYNEQFF
TRBJ2-3 . TRBV12-3/TRBV12-4 TRBD2 TGTGCCAGCAGACTTGAGCGGGGGGGCGCAGATACGGAGTATTTT CASRLERGGADTEYF
TRBJ2-1 few TRBV4-2 . TGTGCCAGCAGCCAATCCGCGCTGAACTCCTACAATGAGCAGTTCTTC CASSQSALNSYNEQFF
TRBJ1-5 few TRBV29-1 . TGCAGCGTTGATGGGGGGAATTTAGGTCAGCCCCAGCATTTT CSVDGGNLGQPQHF
TRBJ1-5 . TRBV7-2 TRBD1 TGTGCCAGCAGCCACCGGACAGGGGATCAGCCCCAGCATTTT CASSHRTGDQPQHF
TRBJ1-1 . TRBV18 TRBD1 TGTGCCAGCTCACCCGGACAGGGGGCACTCACTGAAGCTTTCTTT CASSPGQGALTEAFF
TRBJ1-5 . TRBV5-6 . TGTGCCGGCAGCTTAGGCGACAGGAATCAGCCCCAGCATTTT CAGSLGDRNQPQHF
TRBJ2-3 . TRBV2 TRBD2 TGTGCCAGCAGTGACCAGCGGGAGACAGATACGCAGTATTTT CASSDQRETDTQYF
TRBJ2-1 . TRBV10-1 TRBD1 TGCGCCAGCGGAGGGGACAGGGGATGCGATGAGCAGTTCTTC CASGGDRGCDEQFF
TRBJ2-7 . TRBV10-3 . TGTGCCATCAGTGCCCGGGACAACTACGAGCAGTACTTC CAISARDNYEQYF
TRBJ1-1 . TRBV6-1 TRBD1 TGTGCCAGCGGGGACAGTTTGAACACTGAAGCTTTCTTT CASGDSLNTEAFF
TRBJ2-7 . TRBV5-1 . TGCGCCAGCAGCCGCCCCAACAACTTCTACGAGCAGTACTTC CASSRPNNFYEQYF
TRBJ1-4 . TRBV7-2 . TGTGCCAGCAGCTCACAGAGGGCAACTAATGAAAAACTGTTTTTT CASSSQRATNEKLFF
TRBJ2-7 few TRBV5-1 TRBD1 TGCGCCAGCAGCTTGGGTTCCGGGACAGGGCCTTACGAGCAGTACTTC CASSLGSGTGPYEQYF
TRBJ2-2 . TRBV7-9 TRBD2 TGTGCCAGCACGTTTCTGACTAGCGGGCGAACCGGGGAGCTGTTTTTT CASTFLTSGRTGELFF